The 18 T cell receptor beta chains reported below all come from one sample, sequenced in a study of blood T cell repertoires in COVID-19. Assay used: immunoSEQ multiplex PCR; TCRdb lists only in-frame clones, some missing. The profile shows 60,000 to 70,000 clones, over 75% of them singletons. The source material was peripheral blood. Source of these receptors: a man aged 50 to 59 with acute or convalescent COVID-19.

The chain uses TRBV5-1 and TRBJ2-1; 8 bases are a match to TRBD2. This CDR3 region has 16 residues. Germline lookup yields CDR1 SGHRS and CDR2 YFSETQ. Trimming cost V 4 bases and J 3 bases; bases outside gene matches: 9. The CDR3 coding sequence is TGCGCCAGCAGCCCCGATGGGCGGGGGGTCTACAATGAGCAGTTCTTC. Its protein is CASSPDGRGVYNEQFF.

This sequence joins TRBV11-3 and TRBJ2-3, with 9 nucleotides matching TRBD2. This CDR3 contains 14 residues. V gave up 4 bases and J gave up 2 bases; unmatched junction bases: 1. Germline CDR1 reads SGHNT; CDR2 reads YENEEA. In DNA form, the CDR3 reads TGTGCCAGCAGCTCTAGCGGGGACACAGATACGCAGTATTTT. Translated, it gives CASSSSGDTDTQYF.

This clone was counted a single time. The chain is built from TRBV6-1 and TRBJ2-4; 12 positions agree with TRBD2. Per germline, CDR1 MNHNS and CDR2 SASEGT. The CDR3 has 20 amino acids. Losses at the gene ends were 0 bases for V and 0 bases for J; bases not matched to a gene: 9. Here the CDR3 DNA reads TGTGCCAGCAGTGAAGCCCCTAGCGGGGGGGCCCAGTTAGCCAAAAACATTCAGTACTTC. Amino acids: CASSEAPSGGAQLAKNIQYF.

This clone was seen a handful of times. The rearrangement links TRBV6-1 to TRBJ1-6; D is perhaps TRBD1 (5 bases). This CDR3 is built from 13 residues. V dropped 3 bases and J dropped 5 bases, with 5 bases sitting between them. Per the germline V gene, CDR1 is MNHNS and CDR2 is SASEGT. The CDR3 DNA reads TGTGCCAGCAGTGACAGGGATAATTCACCCCTCCACTTT. Encoded protein: CASSDRDNSPLHF.

This chain uses TRBV3-1 (or the pseudogene TRBV3-2) with TRBJ1-1, with D possibly matching TRBD1 (6 bases). Germline V gene sequence: CDR1 LGHDT, CDR2 YNNKEL (reference sequence). This CDR3 region has 18 residues. Trimming cost V 0 bases and J 5 bases, with 22 bases left between them. This CDR3 is CASSQDGATGPMGTEAFF. The CDR3 DNA sequence: TGTGCCAGCAGCCAAGACGGGGCGACAGGACCCATGGGGACTGAAGCTTTCTTT.

This clone was seen only a few times. The rearrangement joins TRBV13 to TRBJ1-3; perhaps TRBD1 as D (5 bases). Germline CDR1 and CDR2: PRHDT and FYEKMQ (reference sequence). V lost 0 bases and J 4 bases, leaving 7 bases between the germline ends. This CDR3 comprises 14 residues. The CDR3 loop is CASSLGAGGNTIYF. CDR3 nucleotides: TGTGCCAGCAGCTTAGGCGCAGGGGGAAACACCATATATTTT.

The chain recombines TRBV6-5 with TRBJ2-7; 9 bases fit TRBD1. The J segment lost 4 bases and the V segment lost 10 bases, leaving 8 bases of the junction unmatched. This CDR3 has 13 amino acids. Per germline, CDR1 MNHEY and CDR2 SVGAGI. The CDR3 nucleotides are TGTGCCACCGGGACAGGGAATGAGTACGAGCAGTACTTC. It specifies CATGTGNEYEQYF.

The rearrangement links TRBV4-2 to TRBJ1-2, with a weak D call TRBD1 (6 bases). Germline V gene lookup returns CDR1 LGHNA and CDR2 YNFKEQ. With 5 bases removed from V and 8 bases from J, the gap between germline ends came to 15 bases. This CDR3 has 13 amino acids. The CDR3 DNA sequence: TGTGCCAGCAGCGACCCAGGGGAATGGGGCTACACCTTC. It translates to CASSDPGEWGYTF.

This clone was observed a single time. J is TRBJ2-5 and V is TRBV5-1; 8 bases agree with TRBD2. CDR1 and CDR2 from the germline V gene are SGHRS and YFSETQ. V lost 4 bases to trimming and J lost 4 bases; unmatched junction nucleotides: 12. The CDR3 is 16 amino acids. The CDR3 bases are TGCGCCAGCAGCGCTCCACCCGGGACTAGGGGAGAGACCCAGTACTTC. Translating gives CASSAPPGTRGETQYF.

This chain joins TRBV11-2 and TRBJ2-3, with 11 bases that match TRBD2. The CDR3 is 17 residues long. V lost 3 bases to trimming and J lost 5 bases; unmatched junction nucleotides: 10. The germline V gene has CDR1 SGHAT and CDR2 FQNNGV. The CDR3 DNA sequence: TGTGCCAGCAGCTTCCCCCAACTAGCGGGGGACGAAGATACGCAGTATTTT. It yields the protein CASSFPQLAGDEDTQYF.

The DNA for the CDR3 is TGTGCCAGCAGCCGAAATCAGGGGTCAGAAGGCTACACCTTC. Its translation: CASSRNQGSEGYTF. V and J are TRBV14 and TRBJ1-2; D possibly corresponds to TRBD1 (6 bases). Germline lookup yields CDR1 SGHDN and CDR2 FVKESK. V shed 4 bases and J shed 8 bases, with 17 bases lying between them. This CDR3 is built from 14 residues.

V gene TRBV6-1 combines with J gene TRBJ2-5; possibly TRBD1 for D (6 bases). Trimming took 1 base from V and 5 from J, leaving 11 bases between them. Germline V gives CDR1 MNHNS, CDR2 SASEGT. The CDR3 has 14 amino acids. This CDR3 reads CASSEVGAGETQYF. For the CDR3, the DNA is TGTGCCAGCAGTGAAGTGGGGGCCGGGGAGACCCAGTACTTC.

With regard to this clone: Distinct nucleotide sequences in the sample also encode this CDR3. The CDR3 nucleotides are TGTGCCAGCCGGACAGGGGATCAGCCCCAGCATTTT. Translation: CASRTGDQPQHF. The rearrangement uses TRBV6-5 and TRBJ1-5, with TRBD1 matching over 9 bases. CDR1 is MNHEY and CDR2 is SVGAGI in the germline V gene. The junction had 1 base not matched to a gene; V was cut back by 8 bases and J by 5 bases. CDR3 length: 12 amino acids.

This sequence joins TRBV7-3 and TRBJ2-2; 7 nucleotides line up with TRBD2. CDR3 length: 13 amino acids. J gave up 7 bases and V 5 bases, and 4 bases lay outside the gene matches. Germline CDR1 SGHTA, CDR2 FQGTGA. The CDR3 here is CASSAGVNGELFF. The DNA of the CDR3 is TGTGCCAGCAGCGCGGGGGTTAACGGGGAGCTGTTTTTT.

A note on this clone: Other DNA sequences within the sample encode an identical CDR3. The chain links TRBV7-3 to TRBJ2-5; weak D call: TRBD2 (6 bases). Germline V gene sequence: CDR1 SGHTA, CDR2 FQGTGA. V was clipped by 5 bases and J by 1 base, with 11 bases between them. The CDR3 spans 14 residues. CDR3 in amino acids: CASSPMGGQETQYF. CDR3 DNA sequence: TGTGCCAGCAGCCCCATGGGGGGCCAAGAGACCCAGTACTTC.

The table lists this clone with a count of one. The V and J genes are TRBV19 and TRBJ1-6; D is uncertain. V lost 1 base, J lost 7 bases, and 5 bases lay in between. The CDR3 is 13 amino acids. CDR1 and CDR2 from the germline V gene are LNHDA and SQIVND (reference sequence). In nucleotides, the CDR3 is TGTGCCAGTAGTATAGCAGGAAATTCACCCCTCCACTTT. Translated, it gives CASSIAGNSPLHF. The variable domain in full, with the rest retrieved from reference TRBV19 and TRBJ1-6, is DGGITQSPKYLFRKEGQNVTLSCEQNLNHDAMYWYRQDPGQGLRLIYYSQIVNDFQKGDIAEGYSVSREKKESFPLTVTSAQKNPTAFYLCASSIAGNSPLHFGNGTRLTVT.

CDR3 DNA sequence: TGTGCCAGCAGTCAGACCCGGGGTAGTTCACCCCTCCACTTT. Its translation is CASSQTRGSSPLHF. The chain recombines TRBV27 with TRBJ1-6, with no clear D. With 5 bases removed from V and 9 bases from J, the gap between germline ends came to 14 bases. The CDR3 has 14 residues. Germline V lookup: CDR1 MNHEY, CDR2 SMNVEV (reference sequence).

The chain carries TRBV20-1 and TRBJ1-5, with D tentatively TRBD1 (6 bases). Germline CDR1 is DFQATT and CDR2 is SNEGSKA (reference sequence). This CDR3 has 10 amino acids. Trimming took 8 bases from V and 9 from J, leaving 11 bases between them. CDR3 loop: CSFHRVPQHF. The CDR3 nucleotides are TGCAGTTTTCACAGGGTGCCCCAGCATTTT.